Shown below are 23 T cell receptor beta chains from a single sample sequenced in a study of cytomegalovirus exposure and HLA in healthy donors (TCRdb year 2017). Libraries were constructed by the immunoSEQ multiplex PCR assay. TCRdb limited this immuneACCESS table to in-frame rearrangements with V and J called. A share of clones is missing; checked studies link under half to unresolved V genes, and the rest is unexplained. The sample yields under 200,000 clones; about 81% were counted once. The ten largest account for 1% to 1.5% of the sample. The sequenced sample was PBMCs. All receptors derive from a woman in her twenties or thirties in good health and CMV-seronegative.

The J gene is TRBJ2-1, the V gene TRBV9, with no clear D. The germline V and J ends were trimmed by 4 bases and 10 bases, with 12 bases remaining between them. Germline V gene sequence: CDR1 SGDLS, CDR2 YYNGEE. CDR3 size: 12 residues. The CDR3 coding sequence is TGTGCCAGCAGCCTCCGTGGGCGAGAGCAGTTCTTC. Amino acid sequence: CASSLRGREQFF.

The V gene is TRBV6-1, the J gene TRBJ2-3; 11 bases are shared with TRBD1. This CDR3 has 14 amino acids. V dropped 5 bases and J dropped 10; count of bases not matched to a gene: 8. Per the germline V gene, CDR1 is MNHNS and CDR2 is SASEGT. The CDR3 protein is CASSSRTGGAAQYF. For the CDR3, the DNA is TGTGCCAGCAGTTCCCGGACAGGGGGCGCGGCGCAGTATTTT.

V gene TRBV15 combines with J gene TRBJ1-2, with TRBD1 matching 7 bases. Germline-derived CDR1 and CDR2 are LNHNV and YYDKDF (reference sequence). V was pared by 4 bases and J by 4 bases, with 9 bases of the junction left unmatched. The CDR3 covers 15 residues. DNA of the CDR3: TGTGCCACCAGCAAGGGACAGCCACCTTTCTATGGCTACACCTTC. Encoded protein: CATSKGQPPFYGYTF.

This rearrangement joins TRBV30 to TRBJ1-4; 9 bases match TRBD1. V lost 2 bases and J lost 7; bases outside the gene matches: 5. Per germline, CDR1 GTSNPN and CDR2 SVGIG (reference sequence). The CDR3 sequence is 14 residues long. In DNA form, the CDR3 reads TGTGCCTGGAGTACCGGGACAGGGTCTGAAAAACTGTTTTTT. This gives the protein CAWSTGTGSEKLFF.

The chain combines TRBV5-1 with TRBJ2-5; D is ambiguous. The CDR3 consists of 15 residues. In germline, CDR1 is SGHRS, CDR2 YFSETQ. V was cut by 0 bases and J by 0 bases, with 9 bases left in between. The CDR3 region is CASSLVSPYQETQYF. CDR3 nucleotide sequence: TGCGCCAGCAGCTTGGTGTCCCCCTACCAAGAGACCCAGTACTTC.

The gene calls are TRBV7-8 and TRBJ1-5; 8 positions match TRBD1. This CDR3 contains 12 residues. Germline V lookup: CDR1 SGHVS, CDR2 FQNEAQ. V trimming: 7 bases; J trimming: 8 bases; junction bases outside the gene matches: 4. The CDR3: CASNGQGEPQHF. The CDR3 DNA reads as TGTGCCAGCAACGGACAGGGAGAGCCCCAGCATTTT.

J is TRBJ2-5 and V is TRBV6-1, with D possibly matching TRBD1 (5 bases). Trimming cost V 7 bases and J 1 base, with 10 bases left between them. This CDR3 has 13 residues. The germline gives CDR1 MNHNS, CDR2 SASEGT. Written as DNA, the CDR3 is TGTGCCAGCACCAGGGATTTCCAAGAGACCCAGTACTTC. This encodes CASTRDFQETQYF.

V is TRBV20-1 and J is TRBJ2-1, with D possibly being TRBD2 (7 bases). This CDR3 spans 11 amino acids. The germline gives CDR1 DFQATT, CDR2 SNEGSKA (reference sequence). Trimming pared 5 bases from V and 8 bases from J, leaving 10 bases between. CDR3 DNA: TGCAGTGCTGGGGGGGGGCATGAGCAGTTCTTC. Translating it yields CSAGGGHEQFF.

The V call is TRBV30, the J call TRBJ1-2, with TRBD1 matching over 9 bases. J lost 3 bases, V lost 8 bases, and 7 bases had no gene match. The CDR3 length is 13 residues. Per the germline V gene, CDR1 is GTSNPN and CDR2 is SVGIG (reference sequence). The CDR3 here is CAGLQGADYGYTF. The CDR3 nucleotides read TGTGCCGGGCTACAGGGGGCCGACTATGGCTACACCTTC.

This clone has at least ten counts. The V call is TRBV7-9, the J call TRBJ1-3; 8 bases are shared with TRBD1. Germline CDR1 is SEHNR and CDR2 is FQNEAQ (reference sequence). V dropped 5 bases and J dropped 0; count of bases not matched to a gene: 12. The CDR3 totals 18 residues. The CDR3 here is CASSPGQGQGLSGNTIYF. The CDR3 DNA is TGTGCCAGCAGCCCAGGACAGGGCCAAGGGCTCTCTGGAAACACCATATATTTT.

The CDR3 DNA reads TGTGCCAGCAGCCCATCTAGCGGGGTCACCGGGGAGCTGTTTTTT. This translates into CASSPSSGVTGELFF. This chain uses TRBV7-3 with TRBJ2-2; 9 bases are shared with TRBD2. Trimming took 5 bases from V and 4 from J; bases not matched to a gene: 5. This CDR3 is 15 amino acids long. Germline CDR1 and CDR2: SGHTA and FQGTGA.

This chain connects TRBV29-1 to TRBJ1-2; 8 bases agree with TRBD1. Per germline, CDR1 SQVTM and CDR2 ANQGSEA. CDR3 length equals 12 residues. V trimming: 7 bases; J trimming: 4 bases; junction bases outside the gene matches: 5. The chain's CDR3 is CSARTGSYGYTF. The DNA for the CDR3 is TGCAGCGCCCGGACAGGGTCCTATGGCTACACCTTC.

The chain joins TRBV6-5 to TRBJ1-2, with a possible D match to TRBD1 (6 bases). This CDR3 is 11 amino acids long. Trimming took 6 bases from V and 8 from J, leaving 10 bases between them. Germline V gene lookup returns CDR1 MNHEY and CDR2 SVGAGI. CDR3 loop: CASSNRAGYTF. The DNA of the CDR3 is TGTGCCAGCAGCAACAGGGCAGGCTACACCTTC.

The gene calls are TRBV10-1 and TRBJ2-3, with TRBD2 matching 10 bases. V shed 2 bases, J shed 4 bases, and the junction held 6 bases outside the gene matches. The germline gives CDR1 WNHNN, CDR2 SYGVQD (reference sequence). The CDR3 extends over 16 amino acids. Here the CDR3 reads CASSERASGSPDTQYF. The CDR3 region has the DNA TGCGCCAGCAGTGAGAGGGCTAGCGGGAGCCCAGATACGCAGTATTTT.

The rearrangement uses TRBV9 and TRBJ1-3; tentatively, D is TRBD1 (5 bases). The length of the CDR3 is 14 residues. CDR1 is SGDLS, CDR2 YYNGEE, per germline. V shed 4 bases and J shed 7 bases, with 15 bases lying between them. Here the CDR3 DNA reads TGTGCCAGCAGCCAGGACACGGGCGTGAACACCATATATTTT. Protein sequence: CASSQDTGVNTIYF.

V is TRBV5-1 and J is TRBJ1-6; weak D call: TRBD1 (6 bases). The CDR3 sequence is 15 residues long. The germline CDR1 and CDR2 sequences are SGHRS and YFSETQ. Trimming left V 2 bases short and J 8 bases short, with 14 bases between. The CDR3: CASSFGTSDYSPLHF. In DNA, the CDR3 is TGCGCCAGCAGCTTCGGGACATCGGACTATTCACCCCTCCACTTT.

The chain uses TRBV11-2 and TRBJ2-7; the match to TRBD2 covers 8 bases. The CDR3 length is 16 residues. Trimming cost V 4 bases and J 2 bases; bases outside gene matches: 10. Germline V lookup: CDR1 SGHAT, CDR2 FQNNGV. The CDR3 nucleotides are TGTGCCAGCAGCTCCCAATCCAAGACTAGCGCCTACGAGCAGTACTTC. Translation gives CASSSQSKTSAYEQYF. Full variable domain (rest looked up from reference TRBV11-2 and TRBJ2-7): EAGVAQSPRYKIIEKRQSVAFWCNPISGHATLYWYQQILGQGPKLLIQFQNNGVVDDSQLPKDRFSAERLKGVDSTLKIQPAKLEDSAVYLCASSSQSKTSAYEQYFGPGTRLTVT.

CDR3 bases: TGCGCCAGCAGCCCCAGACAGATCCCTACTAACTATGGCTACACCTTC. Translating it yields CASSPRQIPTNYGYTF. The J gene is TRBJ1-2, the V gene TRBV5-1, with D maybe TRBD1 (5 bases). Germline values: CDR1 SGHRS, CDR2 YFSETQ. Trimming shortened V by 4 bases and J by 0 bases, and 16 bases separated the two germline ends. The CDR3 is made up of 16 amino acids.

The chain has TRBV18 and TRBJ1-1, with D possibly being TRBD1 (6 bases). CDR3 length equals 14 residues. The germline V and J ends were trimmed by 4 bases and 0 bases, with 9 bases remaining between them. In germline, CDR1 is KGHSH, CDR2 LQKENI. Here the CDR3 DNA reads TGTGCCAGCTCACGGCGACAGGTGAACACTGAAGCTTTCTTT. Encoded protein: CASSRRQVNTEAFF.

The chain joins TRBV4-2 to TRBJ2-1; 9 bases are shared with TRBD2. V was clipped by 1 base and J by 6 bases; unmatched bases: 10. Germline CDR1 reads LGHNA; CDR2 reads YNFKEQ. This CDR3 contains 17 residues. CDR3 sequence (DNA): TGTGCCAGCAGCCAAGCTAGGCGGCTAGCGGGATCCAATGAGCAGTTCTTC. Translated: CASSQARRLAGSNEQFF.

The gene calls are TRBV10-3 and TRBJ2-7, with 7 nucleotides matching TRBD1. CDR1 ENHRY and CDR2 SYGVKD come from the germline V gene. The CDR3 has 13 residues. J gave up 4 bases and V 11 bases, and 11 bases lay outside the gene matches. CDR3 nucleotide sequence: TGTGCCCTCGGAACAGGGGCCCAGTACGAGCAGTACTTC. It encodes CALGTGAQYEQYF.

This chain links TRBV6-5 with TRBJ1-1, with D perhaps TRBD1 (6 bases). This CDR3 comprises 12 residues. With 7 bases removed from V and 6 bases from J, the gap between germline ends came to 12 bases. Germline V CDR1 and CDR2: MNHEY, SVGAGI. Here the CDR3 reads CASTNRVAEAFF. CDR3 DNA: TGTGCCAGCACCAACAGGGTCGCTGAAGCTTTCTTT.

CDR3 in amino acids: CASSSLGASGVRDTQYF. CDR3 nucleotide sequence: TGTGCCAGCAGTTCTCTTGGGGCTAGCGGGGTGAGAGATACGCAGTATTTT. The chain links TRBV28 to TRBJ2-3; the match to TRBD2 covers 9 bases. Germline V gene data show CDR1 as MDHEN and CDR2 as SYDVKM. This CDR3 is built from 17 residues. Unmatched junction bases numbered 13, after V lost 4 bases and J lost 5 bases.